Sequencing of this T cell receptor beta chain was carried out in a study of control samples from healthy donors and cancer patients. This CDR3 comprises 14 residues. J gave up 7 bases and V 5 bases, and 7 bases lay outside the gene matches. CDR1 is SGHAT, CDR2 FQNNGV, per germline. Method: immunoSEQ multiplex PCR; TCRdb's copy keeps in-frame clones and lacks some. The table includes about 54,000 clones, roughly 96% detected once. The TCR originated in a woman in her twenties or thirties in good health. The rearrangement uses TRBV11-2 and TRBJ1-3; the match to TRBD1 covers 8 bases. Material for sequencing was blood. The CDR3 here is CASSPGQGYNTIYF. CDR3 coding DNA: TGTGCCAGCAGCCCCGGACAGGGCTACAACACCATATATTTT.